One sample yielded the 10 T cell receptor beta chains listed below, sequenced in a study of blood T cell repertoires in COVID-19. Sequencing used immunoSEQ multiplex PCR; TCRdb keeps in-frame clones, though not all of them. In the table there are 200,000 or so clones, roughly 80% of which are singletons. The source material was peripheral blood. These receptors came from a woman in her twenties or thirties with acute or convalescent COVID-19.

V and J are TRBV19 and TRBJ2-7; no clear D gene. The CDR3 runs to 14 residues. From germline, CDR1 is LNHDA and CDR2 SQIVND (reference sequence). The ends were cut back, 2 bases at V and 7 bases at J, with 15 bases in the middle. CDR3 loop: CASSITNSQLEQYF. The DNA of the CDR3 is TGTGCCAGTAGTATAACGAACAGCCAACTTGAGCAGTACTTC.

This clone has a single count. This chain links TRBV27 with TRBJ2-3; 7 bases agree with TRBD2. The CDR3 covers 20 residues. The germline gives CDR1 MNHEY, CDR2 SMNVEV (reference sequence). The trim removed 6 bases at V and 0 bases at J, leaving 21 bases unmatched. The CDR3 DNA follows: TGTGCCAGCAGCCCCTGGCTCTCGGACGGGAGGCCCTCTAGCACAGATACGCAGTATTTT. It is translated as CASSPWLSDGRPSSTDTQYF.

The chain employs TRBV4-1 and TRBJ1-4; 7 nucleotides line up with TRBD1. The CDR3 loop spans 15 amino acids. Germline CDR1 and CDR2: MGHRA and YSYEKL. The V and J ends lost 2 bases and 8 bases, in that order; junction bases with no gene match: 8. The CDR3 loop reads CASSQPDRADEKLFF. In nucleotides, the CDR3 is TGCGCCAGCAGCCAACCTGACAGGGCGGACGAAAAACTGTTTTTT.

This chain links TRBV29-1 with TRBJ2-5; a weak D match, TRBD2 (7 bases). V was cut by 7 bases and J by 5 bases, with 14 bases left in between. The CDR3 contains 12 residues. Germline V CDR1 and CDR2: SQVTM, ANQGSEA. This chain's CDR3 is CSAAGGAETQYF. The CDR3 nucleotides are TGCAGCGCAGCTGGGGGGGCGGAGACCCAGTACTTC.

The chain links TRBV30 to TRBJ2-3; possibly TRBD1 for D (5 bases). This CDR3 spans 14 amino acids. The V end was cut by 2 bases, the J end by 6 bases, with 15 bases between. Per the germline V gene, CDR1 is GTSNPN and CDR2 is SVGIG (reference sequence). CDR3 nucleotides: TGTGCCTGGAGTTCCAGGGCCACCCCGGATACGCAGTATTTT. It encodes CAWSSRATPDTQYF.

The chain employs TRBV3-1 (or the pseudogene TRBV3-2) and TRBJ2-3, with D perhaps matching TRBD2 (5 bases). CDR1 and CDR2 from the germline V gene are LGHDT and YNNKEL (reference sequence). This CDR3 spans 15 amino acids. Trimming took 5 bases from V and 8 from J, leaving 20 bases between them. As DNA, the CDR3 is TGTGCCAGCAGCGCTACGGGATTGGGTCGGGGTACGCAGTATTTT. Its protein product is CASSATGLGRGTQYF.

The V gene is TRBV30, the J gene TRBJ2-1; 7 nucleotides agree with TRBD1. The CDR3 has 15 amino acids. V lost 1 base and J lost 4; bases outside the gene matches: 7. Germline CDR1 GTSNPN, CDR2 SVGIG (reference sequence). CDR3 bases: TGTGCCTGGAGTGATCGACAGGGTGGTTACAATGAGCAGTTCTTC. This translates into CAWSDRQGGYNEQFF.

The chain has TRBV19 and TRBJ2-3, with 9 bases lining up with TRBD1. Germline V gives CDR1 LNHDA, CDR2 SQIVND (reference sequence). This CDR3 is built from 16 residues. Losses at the gene ends were 5 bases for V and 5 bases for J; bases not matched to a gene: 11. This CDR3 is CASSLRTGGNGDTQYF. CDR3 coding DNA: TGTGCCAGTAGTTTACGAACAGGGGGCAATGGAGATACGCAGTATTTT. Together with reference TRBV19 and TRBJ2-3, the CDR3 gives the full variable domain: DGGITQSPKYLFRKEGQNVTLSCEQNLNHDAMYWYRQDPGQGLRLIYYSQIVNDFQKGDIAEGYSVSREKKESFPLTVTSAQKNPTAFYLCASSLRTGGNGDTQYFGPGTRLTVL.

In its sample, this clone was seen once. CDR3 bases: TGTGCCAGCAGCGTAGATCATCCGGGTGGTGTGGAAGAGACCCAGTACTTC. Translating it yields CASSVDHPGGVEETQYF. The V call is TRBV9, the J call TRBJ2-5; D is undetermined. CDR1 is SGDLS and CDR2 is YYNGEE in the germline V gene. This CDR3 is 17 amino acids long. V lost 0 bases to trimming and J lost 3 bases, with 18 bases between them.

The chain employs TRBV12-3 or TRBV12-4 and TRBJ2-7; D might be TRBD2 (5 bases). The CDR3 contains 12 residues. V lost 4 bases, J lost 7 bases, and 11 bases lay in between. The CDR3, as DNA: TGTGCCAGCAGTTACCCCAGAGGGGAGCAGTACTTC. This translates into CASSYPRGEQYF.